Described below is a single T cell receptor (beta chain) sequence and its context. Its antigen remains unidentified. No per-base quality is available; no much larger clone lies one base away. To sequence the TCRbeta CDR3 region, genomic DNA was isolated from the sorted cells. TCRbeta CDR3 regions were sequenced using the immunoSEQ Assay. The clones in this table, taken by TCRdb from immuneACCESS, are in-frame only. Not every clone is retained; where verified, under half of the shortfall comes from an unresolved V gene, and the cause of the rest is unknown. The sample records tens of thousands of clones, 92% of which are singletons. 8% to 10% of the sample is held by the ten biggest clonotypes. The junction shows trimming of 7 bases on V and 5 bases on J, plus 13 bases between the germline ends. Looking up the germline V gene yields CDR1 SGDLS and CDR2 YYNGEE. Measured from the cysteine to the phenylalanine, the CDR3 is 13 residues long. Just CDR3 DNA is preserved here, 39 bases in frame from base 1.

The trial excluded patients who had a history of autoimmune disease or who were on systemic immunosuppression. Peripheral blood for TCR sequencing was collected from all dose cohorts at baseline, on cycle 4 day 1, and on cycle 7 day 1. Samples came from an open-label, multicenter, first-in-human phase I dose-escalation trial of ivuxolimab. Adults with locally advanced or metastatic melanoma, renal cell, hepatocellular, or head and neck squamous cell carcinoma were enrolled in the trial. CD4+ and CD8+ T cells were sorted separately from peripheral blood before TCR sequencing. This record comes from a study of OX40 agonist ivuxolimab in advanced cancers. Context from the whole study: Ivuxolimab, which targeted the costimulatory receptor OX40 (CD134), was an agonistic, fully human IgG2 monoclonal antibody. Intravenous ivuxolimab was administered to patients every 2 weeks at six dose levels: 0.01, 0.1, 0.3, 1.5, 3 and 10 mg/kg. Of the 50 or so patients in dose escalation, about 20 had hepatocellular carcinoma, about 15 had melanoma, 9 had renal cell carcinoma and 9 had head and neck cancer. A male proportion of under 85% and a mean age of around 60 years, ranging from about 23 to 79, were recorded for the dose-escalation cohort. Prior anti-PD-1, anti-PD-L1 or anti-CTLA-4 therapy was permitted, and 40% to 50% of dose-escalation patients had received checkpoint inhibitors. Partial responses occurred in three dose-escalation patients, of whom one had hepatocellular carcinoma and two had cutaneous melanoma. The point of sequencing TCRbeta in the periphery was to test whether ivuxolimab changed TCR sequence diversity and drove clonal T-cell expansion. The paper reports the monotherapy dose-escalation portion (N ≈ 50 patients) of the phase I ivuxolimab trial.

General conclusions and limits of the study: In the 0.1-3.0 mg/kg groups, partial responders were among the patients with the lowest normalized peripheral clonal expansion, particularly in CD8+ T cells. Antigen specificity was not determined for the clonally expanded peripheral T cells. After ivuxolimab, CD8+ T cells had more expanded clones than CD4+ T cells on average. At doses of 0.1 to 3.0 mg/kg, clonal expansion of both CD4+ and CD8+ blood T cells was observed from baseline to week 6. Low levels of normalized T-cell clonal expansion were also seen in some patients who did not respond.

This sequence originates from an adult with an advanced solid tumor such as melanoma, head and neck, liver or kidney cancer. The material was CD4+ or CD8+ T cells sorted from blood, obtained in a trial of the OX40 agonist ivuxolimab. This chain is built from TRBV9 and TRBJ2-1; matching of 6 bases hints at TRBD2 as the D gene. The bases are TGTGCCAGCTCCACCGGCGGGAACAATGAGCAGTTCTTC. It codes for CASSTGGNNEQFF.